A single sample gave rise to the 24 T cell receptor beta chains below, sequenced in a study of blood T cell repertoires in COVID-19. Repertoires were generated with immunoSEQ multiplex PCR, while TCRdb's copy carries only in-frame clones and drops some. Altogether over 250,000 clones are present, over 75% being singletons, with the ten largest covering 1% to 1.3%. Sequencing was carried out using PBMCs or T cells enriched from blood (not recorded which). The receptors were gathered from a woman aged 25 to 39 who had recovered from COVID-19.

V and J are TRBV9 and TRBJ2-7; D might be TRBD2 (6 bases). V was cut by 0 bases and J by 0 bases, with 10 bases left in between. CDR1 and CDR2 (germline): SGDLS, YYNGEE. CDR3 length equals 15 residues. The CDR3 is CASSVGGRDSYEQYF. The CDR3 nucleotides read TGTGCCAGCAGCGTAGGCGGGCGGGACTCCTACGAGCAGTACTTC.

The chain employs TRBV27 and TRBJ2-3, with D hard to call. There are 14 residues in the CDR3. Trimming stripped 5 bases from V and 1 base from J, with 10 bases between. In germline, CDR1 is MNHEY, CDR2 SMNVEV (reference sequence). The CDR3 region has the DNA TGTGCCAGCAGTCCTCTAGACCGCACAGATACGCAGTATTTT. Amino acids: CASSPLDRTDTQYF.

Here the CDR3 reads CASSQDGAGGPSDTQYF. The CDR3 DNA reads TGTGCCAGCAGCCAAGATGGGGCGGGAGGGCCCTCAGATACGCAGTATTTT. The V call is TRBV14, the J call TRBJ2-3; 9 nucleotides agree with TRBD2. Germline trimming cut 0 bases from V and 4 bases from J; bases unmatched to any gene: 8. Germline V CDR1 and CDR2: SGHDN, FVKESK. The CDR3 is 17 residues long. The full variable domain, in which reference TRBV14 and TRBJ2-3 provide the parts outside the CDR3, is EAGVTQFPSHSVIEKGQTVTLRCDPISGHDNLYWYRRVMGKEIKFLLHFVKESKQDESGMPNNRFLAERTGGTYSTLKVQPAELEDSGVYFCASSQDGAGGPSDTQYFGPGTRLTVL.

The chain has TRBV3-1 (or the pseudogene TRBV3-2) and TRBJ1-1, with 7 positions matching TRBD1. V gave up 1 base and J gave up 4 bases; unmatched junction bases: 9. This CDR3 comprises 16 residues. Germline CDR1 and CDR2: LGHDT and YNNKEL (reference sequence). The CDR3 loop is CASSQAPTGRATEAFF. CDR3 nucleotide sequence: TGTGCCAGCAGCCAAGCTCCGACAGGGAGAGCCACTGAAGCTTTCTTT.

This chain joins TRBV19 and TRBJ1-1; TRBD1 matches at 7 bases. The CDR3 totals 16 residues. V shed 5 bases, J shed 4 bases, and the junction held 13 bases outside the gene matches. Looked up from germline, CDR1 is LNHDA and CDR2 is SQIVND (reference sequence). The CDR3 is CASSPSTGYLGTEAFF. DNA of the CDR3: TGTGCCAGTAGTCCATCGACAGGGTATTTAGGCACTGAAGCTTTCTTT.

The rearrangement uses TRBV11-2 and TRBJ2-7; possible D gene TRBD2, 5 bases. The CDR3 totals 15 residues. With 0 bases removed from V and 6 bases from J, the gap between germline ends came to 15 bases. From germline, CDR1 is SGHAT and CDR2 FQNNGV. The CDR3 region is CASSLDPGLDGEQYF. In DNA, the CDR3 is TGTGCCAGCAGCTTAGATCCGGGATTAGACGGCGAGCAGTACTTC.

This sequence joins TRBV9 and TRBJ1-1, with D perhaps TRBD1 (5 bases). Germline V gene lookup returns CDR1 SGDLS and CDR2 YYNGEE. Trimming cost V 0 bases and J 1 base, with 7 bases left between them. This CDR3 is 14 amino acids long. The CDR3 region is CASSVGQKNTEAFF. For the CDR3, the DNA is TGTGCCAGCAGCGTAGGACAGAAGAACACTGAAGCTTTCTTT.

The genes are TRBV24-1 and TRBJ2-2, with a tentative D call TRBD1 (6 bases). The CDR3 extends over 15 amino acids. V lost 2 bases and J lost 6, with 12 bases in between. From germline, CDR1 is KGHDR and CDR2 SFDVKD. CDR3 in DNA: TGTGCCACCAGTGATTGGGGGCCCTCCCCCGGGGAGCTGTTTTTT. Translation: CATSDWGPSPGELFF.

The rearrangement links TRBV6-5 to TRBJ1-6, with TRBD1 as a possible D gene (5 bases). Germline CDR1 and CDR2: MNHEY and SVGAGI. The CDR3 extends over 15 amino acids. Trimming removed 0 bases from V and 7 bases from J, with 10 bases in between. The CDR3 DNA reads TGTGCCAGCAGTTACTCGCGGGACCAGAATTCACCCCTCCACTTT. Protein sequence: CASSYSRDQNSPLHF.

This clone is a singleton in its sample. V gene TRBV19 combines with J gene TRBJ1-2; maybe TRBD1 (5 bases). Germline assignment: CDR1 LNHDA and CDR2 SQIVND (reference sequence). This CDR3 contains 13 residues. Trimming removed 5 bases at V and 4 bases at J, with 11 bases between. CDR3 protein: CASSEDILYGYTF. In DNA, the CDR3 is TGTGCCAGTAGTGAGGACATTCTCTATGGCTACACCTTC.

The CDR3 loop is CASSYLAGHNEQFF. CDR3 nucleotides: TGTGCCAGCAGCTATCTAGCGGGACACAATGAGCAGTTCTTC. The chain recombines TRBV11-2 with TRBJ2-1, with 9 nucleotides matching TRBD2. The CDR3 runs to 14 residues. Germline lookup yields CDR1 SGHAT and CDR2 FQNNGV. The J segment lost 5 bases and the V segment lost 4 bases, leaving 3 bases of the junction unmatched.

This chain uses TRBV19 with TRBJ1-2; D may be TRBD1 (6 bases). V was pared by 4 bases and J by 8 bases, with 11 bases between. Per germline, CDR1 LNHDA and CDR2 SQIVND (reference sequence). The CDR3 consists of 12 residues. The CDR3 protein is CASSTRRGGYTF. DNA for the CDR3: TGTGCCAGTAGTACTCGCAGGGGAGGCTACACCTTC.

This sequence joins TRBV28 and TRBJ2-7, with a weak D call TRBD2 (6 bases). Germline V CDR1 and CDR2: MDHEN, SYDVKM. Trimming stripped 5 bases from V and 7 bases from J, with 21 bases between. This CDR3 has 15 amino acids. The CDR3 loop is CASSGRTPHLYEQYF. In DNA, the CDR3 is TGTGCCAGCAGTGGGAGGACCCCCCATCTGTATGAGCAGTACTTC.

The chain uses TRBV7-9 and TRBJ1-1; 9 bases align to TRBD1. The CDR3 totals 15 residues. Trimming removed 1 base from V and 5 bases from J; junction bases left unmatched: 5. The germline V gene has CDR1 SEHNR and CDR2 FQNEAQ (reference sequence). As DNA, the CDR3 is TGTGCCAGCAGCTTAGTGTCGGGACAGGGTACTGAAGCTTTCTTT. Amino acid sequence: CASSLVSGQGTEAFF.

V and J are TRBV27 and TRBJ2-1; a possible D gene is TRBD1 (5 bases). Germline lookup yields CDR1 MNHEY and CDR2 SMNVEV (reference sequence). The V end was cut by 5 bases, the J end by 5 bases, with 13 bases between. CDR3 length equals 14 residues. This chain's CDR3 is CASSGAVADNEQFF. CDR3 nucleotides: TGTGCCAGCAGTGGGGCGGTGGCAGACAATGAGCAGTTCTTC.

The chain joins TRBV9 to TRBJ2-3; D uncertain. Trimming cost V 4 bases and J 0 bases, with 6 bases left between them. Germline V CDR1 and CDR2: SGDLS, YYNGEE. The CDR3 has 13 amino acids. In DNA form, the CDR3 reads TGTGCCAGCAGCCCCTATAGCACAGATACGCAGTATTTT. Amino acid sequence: CASSPYSTDTQYF. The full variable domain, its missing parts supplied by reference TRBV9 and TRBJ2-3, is DSGVTQTPKHLITATGQRVTLRCSPRSGDLSVYWYQQSLDQGLQFLIQYYNGEERAKGNILERFSAQQFPDLHSELNLSSLELGDSALYFCASSPYSTDTQYFGPGTRLTVL.

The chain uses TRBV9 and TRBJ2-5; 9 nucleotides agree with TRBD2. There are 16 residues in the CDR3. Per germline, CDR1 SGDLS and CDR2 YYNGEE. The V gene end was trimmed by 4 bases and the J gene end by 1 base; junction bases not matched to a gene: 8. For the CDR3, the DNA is TGTGCCAGCAGCCCAGGACTAGCGAGACTCCAAGAGACCCAGTACTTC. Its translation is CASSPGLARLQETQYF.

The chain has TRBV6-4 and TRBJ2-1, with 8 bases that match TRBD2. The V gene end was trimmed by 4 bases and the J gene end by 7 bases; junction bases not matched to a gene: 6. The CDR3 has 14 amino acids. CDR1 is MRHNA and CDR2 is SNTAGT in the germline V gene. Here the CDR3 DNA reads TGTGCCAGCAGTGCCGAACTAGCGGATAATGAGCAGTTCTTC. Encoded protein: CASSAELADNEQFF.

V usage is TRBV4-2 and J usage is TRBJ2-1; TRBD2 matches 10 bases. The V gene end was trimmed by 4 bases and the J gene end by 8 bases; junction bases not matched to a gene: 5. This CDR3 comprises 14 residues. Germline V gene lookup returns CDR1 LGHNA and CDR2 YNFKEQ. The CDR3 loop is CASSLLAGVDEQFF. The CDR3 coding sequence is TGTGCCAGCAGCCTGCTAGCGGGAGTCGATGAGCAGTTCTTC.

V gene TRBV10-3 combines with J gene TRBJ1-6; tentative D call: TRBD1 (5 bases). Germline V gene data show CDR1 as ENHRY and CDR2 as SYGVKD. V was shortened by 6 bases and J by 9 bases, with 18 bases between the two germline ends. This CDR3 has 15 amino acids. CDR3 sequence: CAIRDITGEGSPLHF. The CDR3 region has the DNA TGTGCCATCAGGGACATCACCGGCGAAGGTTCACCCCTCCACTTT.

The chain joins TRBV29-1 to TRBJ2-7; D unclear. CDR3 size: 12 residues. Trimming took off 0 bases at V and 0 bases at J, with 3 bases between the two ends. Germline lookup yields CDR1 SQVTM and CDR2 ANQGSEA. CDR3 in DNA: TGCAGCGTTGAAGACATCTCCTACGAGCAGTACTTC. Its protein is CSVEDISYEQYF.

The CDR3 nucleotides read TGTGCCAGCAGTTATATCGGAGAGACTACCGTGTGGGGCGAGCAGTACTTC. Translation: CASSYIGETTVWGEQYF. The chain has TRBV6-9 and TRBJ2-7; tentative D call: TRBD2 (5 bases). The CDR3 runs to 17 residues. V lost 2 bases and J lost 6, with 23 bases in between. Germline V gene sequence: CDR1 MNHGY, CDR2 SVAAGI.

The DNA of the CDR3 is TGTGCCAGCAGCGCTAGACAGGGGGCGAACACCGGGGAGCTGTTTTTT. Translation: CASSARQGANTGELFF. The rearrangement joins TRBV9 to TRBJ2-2, with 9 bases lining up with TRBD1. The V gene's germline CDR1 is SGDLS and CDR2 YYNGEE. CDR3 size: 16 residues. Losses at the gene ends were 3 bases for V and 0 bases for J; bases not matched to a gene: 3.

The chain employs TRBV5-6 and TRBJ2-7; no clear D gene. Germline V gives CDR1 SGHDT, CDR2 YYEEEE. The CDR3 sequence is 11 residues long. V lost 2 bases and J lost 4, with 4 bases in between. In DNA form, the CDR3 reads TGTGCCAGCAGCTTAGAGTACGAGCAGTACTTC. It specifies CASSLEYEQYF. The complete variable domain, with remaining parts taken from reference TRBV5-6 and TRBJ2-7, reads DAGVTQSPTHLIKTRGQQVTLRCSPKSGHDTVSWYQQALGQGPQFIFQYYEEEERQRGNFPDRFSGHQFPNYSSELNVNALLLGDSALYLCASSLEYEQYFGPGTRLTVT.